The entry below gives a single TCR delta chain sequence along with its context. Antigen unknown. The TCRdb protein, from a much larger clone, departs from this DNA's translation at residue 21, likely by read error; the protein shown derives from the DNA. The data originate from a study of γδ T cells in repeated Plasmodium falciparum infection. The CDR3 totals 22 residues. Germline V gene data show CDR1 as TVYSNPD and CDR2 as GDNSRS (reference sequence). With CATT, TCRdb re-called clones from the multiplex PCR reads. This sample yields around 89,000 delta-chain clones, of which under 1.5% are seen a single time; 8.5% to 10% belongs to the top ten. Study-wide results and caveats: Malian children's Vdelta2-negative repertoires appeared more expanded and less diverse than Australians'.

Flow sorting of PBMC yielded separate Vgamma9/Vdelta2+ and Vdelta2-negative gammadelta T cell populations for bulk repertoire analysis. The clonotype was recovered from a pool of human donors (malaria-infected and uninfected, not separated). The specimen sequenced was gamma-delta T cells from blood. J gene calling gave no result, while the V gene is TRDV3; the DNA was not used to check the table's D call, TRDD3. The CDR3 DNA follows: TGTGCCTTTTATCCGGTCCCCTCACTAAAAAGGGGATACCTCAGCTACACCGATAAACTCACCTTT. It translates to CAFYPVPSLKRGYLSYTDKLTF.